A selection of T cell receptor beta chains follows, all from one sample in a study of naive and memory T cell subsets. TCRdb itself ran the UMI-ligation and nested PCR reads through MiXCR, one entry per CDR3 protein. The table shows 14,000 or so distinct CDR3 sequences, with more than 4.5% occurring only once. The starting material was skin, obtained from a tuberculin skin test site. Source of these receptors: an adult in good health. CDR3s include the opening cysteine and the closing phenylalanine or tryptophan. A D gene is named only where the DNA matches it firmly. Only some rows state a clone size, as once, few, many or a class for expanded clones.

TRBV27,NA,TRBJ1-2,NA,15,CASSSRPGPLYGYTF,TGTGCCAGCAGTTCCCGACCGGGTCCCCTCTATGGCTACACCTTC
TRBV4-2,medium-sized,TRBJ2-2,TRBD2,15,CASTAGGANTGELFF,TGTGCCAGCACCGCGGGGGGGGCGAACACCGGGGAGCTGTTTTTT
TRBV20-1,medium-sized,TRBJ2-3,TRBD2,13,CSAGWTSADTQYF,TGCAGTGCTGGGTGGACTAGTGCAGATACGCAGTATTTT
TRBV20-1,few,TRBJ2-5,TRBD2,15,CSAQGRRGVQETQYF,TGCAGTGCTCAGGGGCGGCGGGGGGTTCAAGAGACCCAGTACTTC
TRBV6-1,large,TRBJ2-2,TRBD2,16,CASSLRSSGAQRELFF,TGTGCCAGCAGTCTCAGGTCTAGCGGGGCGCAGCGGGAGCTGTTTTTT
TRBV2,many,TRBJ1-1,NA,13,CATKGEMNTEAFF,TGTGCCACCAAAGGGGAGATGAACACTGAAGCTTTCTTT
TRBV11-2,many,TRBJ2-1,NA,14,CASSLELANHEQFF,TGTGCCAGCAGCTTGGAGCTAGCTAATCATGAGCAGTTCTTC
TRBV20-1,NA,TRBJ1-1,NA,15,CSAPPRRGRWNEAFF,TGCAGTGCTCCCCCACGCCGGGGCCGGTGGAATGAAGCTTTCTTT
TRBV3-1,NA,TRBJ1-3,NA,16,CASSLNTWGAGNAIYF,TGTGCCAGCAGCCTCAATACATGGGGGGCCGGAAACGCCATATATTTT
TRBV6-5,few,TRBJ2-7,TRBD1,13,CATSTGTAYEQYF,TGTGCCACCTCCACCGGGACAGCCTACGAGCAGTACTTC
TRBV20-1,few,TRBJ1-2,NA,14,CSARDPRFYYGYTF,TGCAGTGCTAGAGATCCGCGGTTTTACTATGGCTACACCTTC
TRBV20-1,NA,TRBJ1-1,NA,14,CSASWGPMNTEAFF,TGCAGTGCTAGTTGGGGGCCCATGAACACTGAAGCTTTCTTT
TRBV28,NA,TRBJ2-1,NA,13,CASSFPSRGEQFF,TGTGCCAGCAGTTTCCCTAGCCGGGGTGAGCAGTTCTTC
TRBV28,NA,TRBJ1-5,NA,15,CASSGGKAGDQPQHF,TGTGCCAGCAGTGGAGGGAAGGCTGGTGATCAGCCCCAGCATTTT